Listed here are 28 T cell receptor beta chains from one sample, sequenced in a study of T-cell memory formation after mild COVID-19. TCRdb called the 5' RACE reads again in MiXCR, with one record for every CDR3 protein. The table lists some 290,000 distinct CDR3 sequences, about 16% of them singletons. Sequenced: PBMCs or a T cell subset sorted from them (not recorded which). All receptors derive from a man aged 18-30 years who had mild COVID-19 (a few samples of this study predate the infection). Cell type and time point are not known.

This clonotype was detected only a few times. The chain links TRBV27 to TRBJ2-7, with TRBD1 matching 8 bases. The V gene end was trimmed by 4 bases and the J gene end by 4 bases; junction bases not matched to a gene: 9. The CDR3 runs 15 residues. In germline, CDR1 is MNHEY, CDR2 SMNVEV (reference sequence). CDR3 loop: CASSSPGQGNYEQYF. CDR3 sequence (DNA): TGTGCCAGCAGTTCGCCTGGACAGGGCAATTACGAGCAGTACTTC.

The chain uses TRBV20-1 and TRBJ1-1; D call uncertain. The CDR3 consists of 12 residues. Germline V gene lookup returns CDR1 DFQATT and CDR2 SNEGSKA (reference sequence). With 8 bases removed from V and 1 base from J, the gap between germline ends came to 11 bases. The CDR3 here is CSPWEKNTEAFF. The CDR3, as DNA: TGCAGTCCGTGGGAAAAGAACACTGAAGCTTTCTTT.

This clonotype came up a few times. The rearrangement joins TRBV5-5 to TRBJ1-1; D call uncertain. Germline loops: CDR1 SGHKS, CDR2 YYEKEE (reference sequence). V dropped 0 bases and J dropped 1 base, with 10 bases sitting between them. The CDR3 covers 15 residues. The CDR3 region has the DNA TGTGCCAGCAGCTTGGGCCCCACAGAGAACACTGAAGCTTTCTTT. It specifies CASSLGPTENTEAFF. Drawing the rest from reference TRBV5-5 and TRBJ1-1, the complete variable domain is DAGVTQSPTHLIKTRGQQVTLRCSPISGHKSVSWYQQVLGQGPQFIFQYYEKEERGRGNFPDRFSARQFPNYSSELNVNALLLGDSALYLCASSLGPTENTEAFFGQGTRLTVV.

The chain combines TRBV20-1 with TRBJ2-3; 8 bases are shared with TRBD2. The CDR3 totals 17 residues. Germline V gene data show CDR1 as DFQATT and CDR2 as SNEGSKA (reference sequence). Trimming cost V 2 bases and J 0 bases; bases outside gene matches: 10. The CDR3 coding sequence is TGCAGTGCTAGACCCAAGCGGGGGCCCTCTAGCACAGATACGCAGTATTTT. This encodes CSARPKRGPSSTDTQYF.

In its sample, this clonotype was seen a few times. V usage is TRBV4-2 and J usage is TRBJ2-1; D not certain. This CDR3 has 13 residues. Germline CDR1 reads LGHNA; CDR2 reads YNFKEQ. Trimming removed 0 bases at V and 15 bases at J, with 15 bases between. The CDR3 spells CASSQEGRTRLFF. CDR3 in DNA: TGTGCCAGCAGCCAAGAAGGCAGGACCCGGTTGTTCTTC.

This clonotype was counted between two and nine times. CDR3 DNA: TGTGCCACCAGTGATCGTGGCGACGGGCCAGATACGCAGTATTTT. Protein: CATSDRGDGPDTQYF. J is TRBJ2-3 and V is TRBV24-1, with D uncertain. Germline lookup yields CDR1 KGHDR and CDR2 SFDVKD. The CDR3 is made up of 15 amino acids. V was trimmed by 3 bases and J by 4 bases, leaving 13 bases between them.

There are a few counts of this clonotype. The chain recombines TRBV7-9 with TRBJ1-5; possibly TRBD1 for D (5 bases). The germline V gene encodes CDR1 SEHNR and CDR2 FQNEAQ (reference sequence). The V end was cut by 7 bases, the J end by 1 base, with 20 bases between. This CDR3 comprises 17 residues. CDR3 in amino acids: CASTPSTATGSNQPQHF. The DNA for the CDR3 is TGTGCCAGCACCCCCTCGACAGCGACGGGGAGCAATCAGCCCCAGCATTTT. Variable domain in full (rest from reference TRBV7-9 and TRBJ1-5): DTGVSQNPRHKITKRGQNVTFRCDPISEHNRLYWYRQTLGQGPEFLTYFQNEAQLEKSRLLSDRFSAERPKGSFSTLEIQRTEQGDSAMYLCASTPSTATGSNQPQHFGDGTRLSIL.

This clonotype showed up many times. The J gene is TRBJ1-2, the V gene TRBV4-3; 10 bases line up with TRBD1. The V segment lost 4 bases and the J segment 4 bases; nucleotides outside the gene matches: 0. Looked up from germline, CDR1 is LGHNA and CDR2 is YSLEER. The CDR3 is made up of 13 amino acids. CDR3 bases: TGCGCCAGCAGCCGGACAGGGGGCTATGGCTACACCTTC. Residues: CASSRTGGYGYTF.

This rearrangement joins TRBV6-5 to TRBJ1-2; D not resolved. From germline, CDR1 is MNHEY and CDR2 SVGAGI. This CDR3 is 15 amino acids long. V was shortened by 4 bases and J by 2 bases, with 14 bases between the two germline ends. The CDR3 here is CASSSPTDGNYGYTF. CDR3 bases: TGTGCCAGCAGTTCTCCGACTGACGGAAACTATGGCTACACCTTC.

The chain recombines TRBV12-3 or TRBV12-4 with TRBJ2-5, with a possible D match to TRBD2 (7 bases). The V and J ends lost 3 bases and 1 base respectively, with 12 bases between them. The CDR3 sequence is 15 residues long. The CDR3 region is CASSFWRGLQETQYF. Written as DNA, the CDR3 is TGTGCCAGCAGTTTCTGGCGGGGGCTCCAAGAGACCCAGTACTTC.

In this sample, this clonotype turned up a few times. The gene calls are TRBV14 and TRBJ2-2; possible D gene TRBD2, 5 bases. Germline values: CDR1 SGHDN, CDR2 FVKESK. This CDR3 has 16 amino acids. Trimming left V 2 bases short and J 3 bases short, with 13 bases between. CDR3 sequence reads: CASSQLSAVDTGELFF. CDR3 sequence (DNA): TGTGCCAGCAGCCAACTATCAGCGGTCGACACCGGGGAGCTGTTTTTT.

This clonotype was observed a handful of times. The genes are TRBV29-1 and TRBJ2-7; 7 bases match TRBD1. The V gene's germline CDR1 is SQVTM and CDR2 ANQGSEA. V lost 1 base, J lost 0 bases, and 3 bases stayed unmatched. This CDR3 is 14 amino acids long. CDR3 nucleotide sequence: TGCAGCGTTGAAGGGGGACAGAGCTCCTACGAGCAGTACTTC. Its protein product is CSVEGGQSSYEQYF.

The gene calls are TRBV29-1 and TRBJ2-7, with 9 bases identical to TRBD1. The CDR3 has 13 amino acids. Germline V gene lookup returns CDR1 SQVTM and CDR2 ANQGSEA. The trim removed 7 bases at V and 3 bases at J, leaving 7 bases unmatched. CDR3 amino acids: CSAIPGQGYEQYF. The CDR3 coding sequence is TGCAGCGCAATACCGGGACAGGGCTACGAGCAGTACTTC.

The chain carries TRBV7-2 and TRBJ2-3; 11 nucleotides agree with TRBD2. V lost 5 bases and J lost 5; bases outside the gene matches: 6. The CDR3 length is 15 residues. Germline assignment: CDR1 SGHTA and CDR2 FQGNSA. The CDR3 DNA is TGTGCCAGCAGCCCTACTAGCGGGGGAAGAGATACGCAGTATTTT. This sequence encodes CASSPTSGGRDTQYF.

The rearrangement joins TRBV10-3 to TRBJ1-1; 9 bases are a match to TRBD1. The CDR3 contains 16 residues. Germline loops: CDR1 ENHRY, CDR2 SYGVKD. J gave up 4 bases and V 6 bases, and 12 bases lay outside the gene matches. The CDR3 DNA follows: TGTGCCATCAGGGCCAACCGACAGGGGGAAGGCACTGAAGCTTTCTTT. Translated, it gives CAIRANRQGEGTEAFF.

With regard to this clonotype: The junction shows a germline mismatch at one end, possibly a read error. The rearrangement links TRBV4-2 to TRBJ2-7; a weak D match, TRBD2 (5 bases). CDR1 LGHNA and CDR2 YNFKEQ come from the germline V gene. CDR3 size: 15 residues. CDR3 DNA sequence: TGTTCCAGCAGCCAGGCCGGGGTAATAGCAGGCGAGCAGTACTTC. It translates to CSSSQAGVIAGEQYF.

This clonotype was counted only a few times. The chain combines TRBV5-1 with TRBJ1-2, with D tentatively TRBD1 (6 bases). Germline CDR1 is SGHRS and CDR2 is YFSETQ. This CDR3 region has 15 residues. The V end lost 0 bases, the J end lost 8 bases, and 17 bases lay between the germline ends. The CDR3 region has the DNA TGCGCCAGCAGCTTGGCAGGGGCGTCCTCCTGGGGCTACACCTTC. Its protein is CASSLAGASSWGYTF.

This clonotype was seen more than once but under ten times. This chain links TRBV4-1 with TRBJ2-2, with 7 bases aligning to TRBD2. This CDR3 is 19 amino acids long. The V segment lost 3 bases and the J segment 0 bases; nucleotides outside the gene matches: 13. CDR1 is MGHRA, CDR2 YSYEKL, per germline. CDR3 sequence reads: CASSHRSRAGEANTGELFF. The CDR3 nucleotides read TGCGCCAGCAGCCACCGAAGTCGGGCGGGGGAGGCGAACACCGGGGAGCTGTTTTTT.

This sequence joins TRBV25-1 and TRBJ1-2, with TRBD1 matching 8 bases. Germline CDR1 and CDR2: MGHDK and SYGVNS. The V and J ends lost 8 bases and 6 bases, in that order; junction bases with no gene match: 14. This CDR3 comprises 15 residues. CDR3 sequence reads: CASLPPGQGRDGYTF. The DNA for the CDR3 is TGTGCCAGCCTTCCCCCCGGACAGGGTAGAGATGGCTACACCTTC.

The chain has TRBV6-5 and TRBJ1-2; D is perhaps TRBD1 (5 bases). Germline V CDR1 and CDR2: MNHEY, SVGAGI. Between the trimmed V and J ends, which lost 1 base and 1 base, there was a span of 7 bases. The CDR3 runs 14 residues. CDR3 bases: TGTGCCAGCAGTTACTTTGGGGGTAACTATGGCTACACCTTC. As protein: CASSYFGGNYGYTF.

This clonotype was seen a few times. The chain combines TRBV5-1 with TRBJ2-1, with 12 bases aligning to TRBD1. The CDR3 length is 15 residues. Germline loops: CDR1 SGHRS, CDR2 YFSETQ. Germline trimming cut 3 bases from V and 9 bases from J; bases unmatched to any gene: 7. The CDR3 DNA sequence: TGCGCCAGCAGCTCGGGACAGGGGGCTGGGGTTGAGCAGTTCTTC. It codes for CASSSGQGAGVEQFF.

The chain combines TRBV11-2 with TRBJ2-1, with a possible D match to TRBD2 (6 bases). CDR3 length equals 14 residues. Trimming cost V 5 bases and J 7 bases, with 15 bases left between them. Looked up from germline, CDR1 is SGHAT and CDR2 is FQNNGV. CDR3 protein: CASSAGGRKNEQFF. DNA for the CDR3: TGTGCCAGCAGCGCAGGAGGGCGAAAAAATGAGCAGTTCTTC.

The chain couples TRBV29-1 to TRBJ2-5; D not resolved. Germline-derived CDR1 and CDR2 are SQVTM and ANQGSEA. This CDR3 is built from 11 residues. The V end was cut by 6 bases, the J end by 1 base, with 6 bases between. In DNA form, the CDR3 reads TGCAGCGTGGCACCCCAAGAGACCCAGTACTTC. It codes for CSVAPQETQYF.

In this sample, this clonotype turned up many times. The V gene is TRBV20-1, the J gene TRBJ1-2; 7 nucleotides agree with TRBD1. The trim removed 2 bases at V and 7 bases at J, leaving 4 bases unmatched. The CDR3 is made up of 12 amino acids. The germline gives CDR1 DFQATT, CDR2 SNEGSKA (reference sequence). Written as DNA, the CDR3 is TGCAGTGCTAGATCAGGGGGAGGTGGCTACACCTTC. This gives the protein CSARSGGGGYTF.

This clonotype occurred many times. The rearrangement uses TRBV7-2 and TRBJ2-1, with 14 bases that match TRBD2. CDR1 SGHTA and CDR2 FQGNSA come from the germline V gene. The CDR3 extends over 15 amino acids. The ends lost 4 bases at V and 7 bases at J; junction bases unmatched: 3. The CDR3 reads CASSSRTSGGNEQFF. The CDR3 DNA reads TGTGCCAGCAGCTCTCGGACTAGCGGGGGGAATGAGCAGTTCTTC.

This sequence joins TRBV7-7 and TRBJ1-2; D unclear. V lost 1 base and J 7 bases, leaving 4 bases between the germline ends. The CDR3 length is 11 residues. Germline CDR1 reads SSHAT; CDR2 reads FNYEAQ (reference sequence). CDR3 sequence reads: CASSLDPGYTF. The CDR3 nucleotides are TGTGCCAGCAGCTTAGATCCTGGCTACACCTTC. The complete variable domain, with remaining parts taken from reference TRBV7-7 and TRBJ1-2, reads GAGVSQSPRYKVTKRGQDVTLRCDPISSHATLYWYQQALGQGPEFLTYFNYEAQPDKSGLPSDRFSAERPEGSISTLTIQRTEQRDSAMYRCASSLDPGYTFGSGTRLTVV.

In its sample, this clonotype was seen many times. This sequence joins TRBV29-1 and TRBJ1-1; D is possibly TRBD1 (6 bases). This CDR3 is built from 12 residues. Germline V gives CDR1 SQVTM, CDR2 ANQGSEA. V dropped 4 bases and J dropped 4 bases, with 10 bases sitting between them. CDR3 nucleotides: TGCAGCGTTGGAAGGGGGGGCACTGAAGCTTTCTTT. Amino acids: CSVGRGGTEAFF.

J is TRBJ2-7 and V is TRBV21-1. TRBV21-1 is labeled a pseudogene. The CDR3 contains 12 residues. CDR3 in amino acids: CASSKAGYEQYV. The CDR3 DNA is TGTGCCAGCAGCAAAGCGGGTTACGAGCAGTACGTC.